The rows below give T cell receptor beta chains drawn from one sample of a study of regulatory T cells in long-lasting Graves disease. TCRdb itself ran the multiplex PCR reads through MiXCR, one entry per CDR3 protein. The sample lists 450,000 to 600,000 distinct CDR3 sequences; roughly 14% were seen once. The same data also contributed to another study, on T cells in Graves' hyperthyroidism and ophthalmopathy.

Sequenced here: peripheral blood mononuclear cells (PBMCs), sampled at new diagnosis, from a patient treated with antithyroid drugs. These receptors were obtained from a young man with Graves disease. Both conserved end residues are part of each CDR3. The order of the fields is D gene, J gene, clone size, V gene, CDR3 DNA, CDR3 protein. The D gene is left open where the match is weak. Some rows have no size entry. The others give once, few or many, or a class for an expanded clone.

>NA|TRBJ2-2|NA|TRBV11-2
TGTGCCAGCAGCCCCCGTCTCCTTGGGGTGTACACCGGGGAGCTGTTTTTT
CASSPRLLGVYTGELFF
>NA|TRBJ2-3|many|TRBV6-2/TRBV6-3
TGTGCCAGCAGTGAAAGGAGGTTCACAGATACGCAGTATTTT
CASSERRFTDTQYF
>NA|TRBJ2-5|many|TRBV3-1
TGTGCCAGCCGAGGGGTTTACCAAGAGACCCAGTACTTC
CASRGVYQETQYF
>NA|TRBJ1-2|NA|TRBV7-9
TGTGCCAGCAGCAAGGGGGAAGGGTCAGGTGGCTACACCTTC
CASSKGEGSGGYTF
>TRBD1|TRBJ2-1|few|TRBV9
TGTGCCAGCAGCGTCGGGACAGGGAATGAGCAGTTCTTC
CASSVGTGNEQFF
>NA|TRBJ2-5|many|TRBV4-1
TGCGCCAGCAGCCAAGGCGGCCTAGAGACCCAGTACTTC
CASSQGGLETQYF
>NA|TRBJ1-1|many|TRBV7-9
TGTGCCAGCAGCGCGTTAACAGGGCAGAACACTGAAGCTTTCTTT
CASSALTGQNTEAFF
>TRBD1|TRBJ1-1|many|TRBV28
TGTGCCAGCAGTGGGGCGGACAGGTTCAACACTGAAGCTTTCTTT
CASSGADRFNTEAFF
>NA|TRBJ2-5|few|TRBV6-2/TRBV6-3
TGTGCCAGCAGAGGTGCGGGGCGGGAGACCCAGTACTTC
CASRGAGRETQYF
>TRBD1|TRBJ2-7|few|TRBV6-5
TGTGCCAGCAGTTACTCGGGGACAGCTCCATACGAGCAGTACTTC
CASSYSGTAPYEQYF
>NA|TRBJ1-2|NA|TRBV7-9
TGTGCCAGCAGCCCGAAGAGGGGGGACTATGGCTACACCTTC
CASSPKRGDYGYTF
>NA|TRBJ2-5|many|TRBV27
TGTGCCAGCAGTCTAAGCGCTTATATGAAGACCCAGTACTTC
CASSLSAYMKTQYF
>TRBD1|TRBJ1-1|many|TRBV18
TGTGCCAGCCACAGGGGGATTGACACTGAAGCTTTCTTT
CASHRGIDTEAFF
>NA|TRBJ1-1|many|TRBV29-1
TGCAGCGCCCAGACAGGGAACACTGAAGCTTTCTTT
CSAQTGNTEAFF
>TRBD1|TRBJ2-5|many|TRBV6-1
TGTGCCAGCACCAGGACAGGGGAAGAGACCCAGTACTTC
CASTRTGEETQYF
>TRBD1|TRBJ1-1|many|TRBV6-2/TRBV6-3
TGTGCCAGCAGTTCGGGACAGATGATGAACACTGAAGCTTTCTTT
CASSSGQMMNTEAFF
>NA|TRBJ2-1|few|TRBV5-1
TGCGCCAGCAGCTCGGGTGGGGCAGGGTCGGGTACCAATGAGCAGTTCTTC
CASSSGGAGSGTNEQFF
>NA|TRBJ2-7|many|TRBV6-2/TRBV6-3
TGTGCCAGCAGTTACTCGAAAGCGATCGAGCAGTACTTC
CASSYSKAIEQYF
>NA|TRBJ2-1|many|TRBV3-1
TGTGCCAGCAGCCATAGTGGTAATGAGCAGTTCTTC
CASSHSGNEQFF
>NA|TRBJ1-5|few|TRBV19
TGTGCCAGTACGAGGGGACATAGCAATCAGCCCCAGCATTTT
CASTRGHSNQPQHF
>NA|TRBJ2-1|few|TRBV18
TGTGCCAGCTCACCTGGTGCTTCGAATGAGCAGTTCTTC
CASSPGASNEQFF
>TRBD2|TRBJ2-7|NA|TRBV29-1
TGCAGCGCCTCGGGGGGGGCATCACTTTACTACGAGCAGTACTTC
CSASGGASLYYEQYF
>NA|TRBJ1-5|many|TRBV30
TGTGCCTGGAGTTTTACAGATAGCAATCAGCCCCAGCATTTT
CAWSFTDSNQPQHF
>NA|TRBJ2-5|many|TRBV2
TGTGCCAGCAACCCTACCCCGGGGAGGGGGGAGACCCAGTACTTC
CASNPTPGRGETQYF
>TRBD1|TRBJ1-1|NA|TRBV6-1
TGTGCCAGCAGTAGACAGGGGGCTCATACTGAAGCTTTCTTT
CASSRQGAHTEAFF
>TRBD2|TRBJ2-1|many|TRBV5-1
TGCGCCAGCAGCTCCCAAGGACTAGCGGGAGGTGAGCAGTTCTTC
CASSSQGLAGGEQFF
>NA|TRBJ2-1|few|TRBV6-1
TGTGCCAGTGGCTATACAACACGCAATGAGCAGTTCTTC
CASGYTTRNEQFF
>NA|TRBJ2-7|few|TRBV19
TGTGCCAGTAGTATGGCTAGCGAGTCCTACGAGCAGTACTTC
CASSMASESYEQYF
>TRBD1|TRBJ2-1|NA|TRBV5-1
TGCGCCAGCAATCCTTCGACAGGGTACAATGAGCAGTTCTTC
CASNPSTGYNEQFF
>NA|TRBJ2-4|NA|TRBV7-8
TGTGCCAGCAGCGCGCTTAAGCCGCCCCGGGGAACCAAAAACATTCAGTACTTC
CASSALKPPRGTKNIQYF
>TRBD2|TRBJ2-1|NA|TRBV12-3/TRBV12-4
TGTGCCAGCAGTTCCTCCGGGACTAGCGGGAAGCAGTTCTTC
CASSSSGTSGKQFF
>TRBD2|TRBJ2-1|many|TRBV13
TGTGCCAGCAGCTTAGGACGGGGGGGTATCTATGAGCAGTTCTTC
CASSLGRGGIYEQFF
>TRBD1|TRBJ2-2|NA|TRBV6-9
TGTGCCAGCAGTTTGCCCGGGACAGACTTTACCGGGGAGCTGTTTTTT
CASSLPGTDFTGELFF
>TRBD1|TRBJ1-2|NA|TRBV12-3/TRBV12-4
TGTGCCAGCAGCCTCCGGGACAGGGAGCATGGCTACACCTTC
CASSLRDREHGYTF
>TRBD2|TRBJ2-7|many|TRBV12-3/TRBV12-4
TGTGCCAGCAGAGGACTAGTCCCCTACGAGCAGTACTTC
CASRGLVPYEQYF
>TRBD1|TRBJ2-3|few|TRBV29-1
TGCGGGGGTCGGGACAGGGGCCCACCAGATACGCAGTATTTT
CGGRDRGPPDTQYF
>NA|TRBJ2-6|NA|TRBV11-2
TGTGCCAGCAGCTCACCCGGGAGCAAGGTTTTTGGGGCCAACGTCCTGACTTTC
CASSSPGSKVFGANVLTF